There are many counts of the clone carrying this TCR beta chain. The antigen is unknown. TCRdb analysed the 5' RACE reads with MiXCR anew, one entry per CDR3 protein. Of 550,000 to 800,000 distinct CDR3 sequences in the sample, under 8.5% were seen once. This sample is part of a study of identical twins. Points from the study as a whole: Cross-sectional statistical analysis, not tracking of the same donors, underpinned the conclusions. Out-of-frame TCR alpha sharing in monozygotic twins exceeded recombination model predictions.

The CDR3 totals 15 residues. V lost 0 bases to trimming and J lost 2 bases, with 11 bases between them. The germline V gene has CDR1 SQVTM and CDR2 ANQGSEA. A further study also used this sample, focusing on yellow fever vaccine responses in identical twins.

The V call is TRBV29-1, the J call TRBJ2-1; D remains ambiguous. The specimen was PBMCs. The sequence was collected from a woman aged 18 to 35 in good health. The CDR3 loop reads CSVEDRLIAYNEQFF. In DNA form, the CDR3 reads TGCAGCGTTGAAGATCGTCTAATCGCCTACAATGAGCAGTTCTTC.